The rows below give T cell receptor beta chains drawn from one sample of a study of blood T cells in healthy people across ages. MiXCR, applied by TCRdb to the 5' RACE reads, yields one record per CDR3 protein. The profile shows 1.5 million to 2 million distinct CDR3 sequences, about 30% of them singletons. Sequences were obtained from blood. These receptors were taken from a woman aged 25-40 years in good health. Both conserved end residues are part of each CDR3. A D gene is named only where the DNA matches it firmly. Clone sizes are given selectively: once, few, many, or a class where the clone is expanded.

abundance,v_gene,d_gene,j_gene,CDR3nt,CDR3aa
NA,TRBV27,NA,TRBJ2-7,TGTGCCAGCAGTTTTTCCGGCAGCGGTCTCTCCTACGAGCAGTACTTC,CASSFSGSGLSYEQYF
once,TRBV14,NA,TRBJ2-1,TGTGCCAGCAGCCCCTCAGGGGGGATCGTCGGTGAGCAGTTCTTC,CASSPSGGIVGEQFF
NA,TRBV10-2,NA,TRBJ1-6,TGCGCCTCAAATCCAGGTGAAGCGAACTATAATTCACCCCTCCACTTT,CASNPGEANYNSPLHF
few,TRBV6-5,TRBD2,TRBJ2-1,TGTGCCAGCAGTAACAGACTAGCGGAAGACCTAAGCTCCTACAATGAGCAGTTCTTC,CASSNRLAEDLSSYNEQFF
NA,TRBV6-6,TRBD1,TRBJ1-2,TGTGCCAGCAGTAAAACGGACAGGGGGCAGTCGGACTACACCTTC,CASSKTDRGQSDYTF
many,TRBV7-2,NA,TRBJ2-1,TGTGCCAGCAGCAATGGCGCCGTGTCCAATGAGCAGTTCTTC,CASSNGAVSNEQFF
NA,TRBV7-2,NA,TRBJ1-2,TGTGCCAGCAACTTAGAGGGCAGGGTTGGATATGGCTACACCTTC,CASNLEGRVGYGYTF
few,TRBV11-2,NA,TRBJ2-5,TGTGCCAGCAGCACCGACGGACAGAGAAAAGAGACCCAGTACTTC,CASSTDGQRKETQYF
NA,TRBV10-3,TRBD2,TRBJ2-7,TGTGCCAGCAGTTGGCTAGCGGGACCACCCCACGAGCAGTACTTC,CASSWLAGPPHEQYF
NA,TRBV28,NA,TRBJ1-5,TGTGCCAGCAGTTTATGGGCGGTTAGCAATCAGCCCCAGCATTTT,CASSLWAVSNQPQHF
few,TRBV6-5,NA,TRBJ2-7,TGTGCCAGCAGTTACGCGGGGTTGAGCTCCTACGAGCAGTACTTC,CASSYAGLSSYEQYF
NA,TRBV5-5,NA,TRBJ1-1,TGTGTCAGCAGCGGAGTCGCGGGACTGCTCACTGAAGCTTTCTTT,CVSSGVAGLLTEAFF
NA,TRBV15,NA,TRBJ2-5,TGTGCCACCAGCAAGGTTTCAAATCCGGGGGCAGGGGAGACCCAGTACTTC,CATSKVSNPGAGETQYF
NA,TRBV28,TRBD1,TRBJ1-5,TGTGCCAGCAGTGGACAGGGAACAGGGTCGCGCAATCAGCCCCAGCATTTT,CASSGQGTGSRNQPQHF
NA,TRBV28,NA,TRBJ2-3,TGTGCCAGCAGTTTACTTACGGGGGCCGGTACGCAGTATTTT,CASSLLTGAGTQYF
NA,TRBV12-3/TRBV12-4,NA,TRBJ2-7,TGTGCCAGCAGTCCACGGACTGAGCTCTCCTACGAGCAGTACTTC,CASSPRTELSYEQYF
NA,TRBV11-2,TRBD2,TRBJ2-3,TGTGCCAGCAGCATCGGACTAGCGGGGGGGCAAGATACGCAGTATTTT,CASSIGLAGGQDTQYF
few,TRBV5-1,TRBD2,TRBJ2-3,TGCGCCAGCAGCTTGGAGTCGGGAGGGCCGGGAGATACGCAGTATTTT,CASSLESGGPGDTQYF
few,TRBV7-2,NA,TRBJ2-7,TGTGCCAGTTCCGACGTCGGGGGCCCCTACGAGCAGTACTTC,CASSDVGGPYEQYF
NA,TRBV7-9,NA,TRBJ1-2,TGTGCCAGCAGCTCCGGCGGGGGGCCAGGTTACACCTTC,CASSSGGGPGYTF
NA,TRBV20-1,TRBD2,TRBJ2-1,TGCAGTGCTAGAGGGGTTAGTAGCGGGACGTTTGATATAGATGAGCAGTTCTTC,CSARGVSSGTFDIDEQFF
NA,TRBV24-1,TRBD1,TRBJ2-4,TGTGCCACCAGTGACGGACAGGGTTTCACTGAGCAGTACTTC,CATSDGQGFTEQYF
NA,TRBV3-1,NA,TRBJ2-7,TGTGCCAGCAGCCAAGATGTAACAGCCTACGAGCAGTACTTC,CASSQDVTAYEQYF
NA,TRBV7-2,TRBD2,TRBJ2-1,TGTGCCAGCAGCTTAGGCTCCATGAGCGGGAACCACCACAATGAGCAGTTCTTC,CASSLGSMSGNHHNEQFF
many,TRBV15,NA,TRBJ2-3,TGTGCCACCGCAAGACGACGGGGTCCAGATACGCAGTATTTT,CATARRRGPDTQYF
few,TRBV29-1,TRBD1,TRBJ2-3,TGCAGCGTAAAAGGACAGGGGGCAACAGATACGCAGTATTTT,CSVKGQGATDTQYF
NA,TRBV5-6,TRBD1,TRBJ1-6,TGTGCCAGCAGCTCAGTTGGACAGGGGTGGAACGAGAATTCACCCCTCCACTTT,CASSSVGQGWNENSPLHF
many,TRBV20-1,TRBD2,TRBJ2-1,TGCAGTGCCCCTCACCGGACTAGCGGCTACAATGAGCAGTTCTTC,CSAPHRTSGYNEQFF
few,TRBV6-6,NA,TRBJ2-4,TGTGCCAGCAGTTTCCCCCGGGCAACCAAAAACATTCAGTACTTC,CASSFPRATKNIQYF
many,TRBV11-2,NA,TRBJ2-5,TGTGCCAGCAGCTTTGCTTCAGCACAAGAGACCCAGTACTTC,CASSFASAQETQYF
NA,TRBV6-5,NA,TRBJ2-7,TGTGCCAGCAGCCGAACTCCTGATAGCTCCTACGAGCAGTACTTC,CASSRTPDSSYEQYF
NA,TRBV20-1,NA,TRBJ2-1,TGCAGTGCCATTGGGATAGCGTCCAATGAGCAGTTCTTC,CSAIGIASNEQFF
few,TRBV7-2,TRBD1,TRBJ1-2,TGTGCCAGCAGCTTTATCCAGGGGGATGGCTACACCTTC,CASSFIQGDGYTF
few,TRBV3-1,TRBD2,TRBJ2-1,TGTGCCAGCAGCCAGGGGACTAGCGGGAAGATAAATGAGCAGTTCTTC,CASSQGTSGKINEQFF
many,TRBV9,NA,TRBJ2-1,TGTGCCAGCAGCGTAGCTACGTCGCGGGTTAGGGGCAATGAGCAGTTCTTC,CASSVATSRVRGNEQFF
NA,TRBV7-2,TRBD1,TRBJ1-5,TGTGCCAGCAGCTCACAGGGGGCTTCGTCCAATCAGCCCCAGCATTTT,CASSSQGASSNQPQHF
few,TRBV6-6,TRBD1,TRBJ2-7,TGTGCCAGCACACCCGGCGGGACAGGGCAGACCGAGCAGTACTTC,CASTPGGTGQTEQYF
many,TRBV6-2/TRBV6-3,NA,TRBJ2-5,TGTGCCAGCAGTTATCTATCGGGCGGAGAGACCCAGTACTTC,CASSYLSGGETQYF
few,TRBV29-1,NA,TRBJ1-1,TGCAGCGTTGAACCTGGGATGGACACTGAAGCTTTCTTT,CSVEPGMDTEAFF
once,TRBV6-2/TRBV6-3,NA,TRBJ1-2,TGTGCCGGCAGTTACTCGACGGGCATAGGACTCTATGGCTACACCTTC,CAGSYSTGIGLYGYTF
NA,TRBV11-2,NA,TRBJ1-1,TGTGCCAGCAAGGGGCAGGCTATCATGAACACTGAAGCTTTCTTT,CASKGQAIMNTEAFF
NA,TRBV5-1,TRBD1,TRBJ1-4,TGCGCCAGCAGCTCGGGACAGTCTAATGAAAAACTGTTTTTT,CASSSGQSNEKLFF
many,TRBV5-5,TRBD1,TRBJ2-1,TGTGCCAGCAGCTTGGTAGGGACAGGGATATATGAGCAGTTCTTC,CASSLVGTGIYEQFF
NA,TRBV10-3,NA,TRBJ2-1,TGTGCCATCAGTGAGCCGTCAATGGCGGGGGCTACACGGGGGCAGTTCTTC,CAISEPSMAGATRGQFF
many,TRBV20-1,TRBD1,TRBJ2-1,TGCAGTGCTAGCACACCGGGACAGGGAGAGGATGAGCAGTTCTTC,CSASTPGQGEDEQFF
few,TRBV24-1,TRBD1,TRBJ2-1,TGTGCCACCAGTGATCTTGACAGGGTCAATGAGCAGTTCTTC,CATSDLDRVNEQFF
many,TRBV29-1,NA,TRBJ2-1,TGCAGCGTTGAAGTGGAGCGTGAGCAGTTCTTC,CSVEVEREQFF
few,TRBV6-1,TRBD1,TRBJ2-5,TGTGCCAGCAGTCCTGGGGACAGGGGGCAGGTTGGGGAGACCCAGTACTTC,CASSPGDRGQVGETQYF
few,TRBV30,TRBD1,TRBJ2-4,TGTGCCTGGGGGGCGGGGACAGGAGACATTCAGTACTTC,CAWGAGTGDIQYF
once,TRBV2,TRBD1,TRBJ2-1,TGTGCCAGCAGTGAATTGATAGTGACAGGGGCCGGTCAGTTCTTC,CASSELIVTGAGQFF
NA,TRBV18,TRBD1,TRBJ2-7,TGTGCCAGCTCACCCTCAAGGACAGGAGACTACGAGCAGTACTTC,CASSPSRTGDYEQYF
NA,TRBV19,NA,TRBJ1-1,TGTGCCAGTAGGATAGACAACAGGGTTGTGGCTTTCTTT,CASRIDNRVVAFF